This T cell receptor (beta chain) emerged from a study of blood T cells in healthy people across ages. The study, taken as a whole, reports: Versus aged donors, long-lived donors had higher diversity and more naive CD4+ cells. Reliance upon unsorted PBMCs precluded definitive naive versus antigen-experienced comparison. The diversity estimates, figures obtained from one million T cells, were considered underestimates.

Trimming removed 1 base at V and 0 bases at J, with 18 bases between. CDR1 and CDR2 from the germline V gene are LGHNA and YNFKEQ. The CDR3 runs 19 residues. A remark on this clonotype: Its antigen is not identified.

Sample-barcoded 5' priming and a J-beta primer mix drove a second PCR of roughly 6 to 12 cycles. Each CDR3 protein gets one entry after TCRdb re-called the 5' RACE reads with MiXCR. The table includes fewer than 900,000 distinct CDR3 sequences, about 40% detected once. Staff drew around 10 milliliters of peripheral blood from each donor. The sequenced sample was blood. The receptor's source is a woman aged 55-69 years in good health. The J gene is TRBJ2-2, the V gene TRBV4-2, with D perhaps matching TRBD1 or TRBD2 (5 bases each). The CDR3 region is CASSQVWAMGTPNTGELFF. Here the CDR3 DNA reads TGTGCCAGCAGCCAAGTTTGGGCCATGGGGACGCCGAACACCGGGGAGCTGTTTTTT.